One and the same sample provided the 13 T cell receptor beta chains below, sequenced in a study of T cell repertoires in cytomegalovirus infection. Each CDR3 protein gets one entry after TCRdb re-called the reads with MiXCR. The table lists around 350,000 distinct CDR3 sequences, around 18% of them singletons. The sequenced sample consisted of PBMCs. The source of these receptors is a human donor in good health (CMV status not recorded). Some clones in this sample may be carry-over from other donors' samples.

This clonotype was recorded many times. The V and J genes are TRBV7-2 and TRBJ1-2; no clear D gene. Germline V gene lookup returns CDR1 SGHTA and CDR2 FQGNSA. This CDR3 contains 14 residues. Trimming removed 5 bases at V and 2 bases at J, with 12 bases between. The CDR3 spells CASSPSQQNYGYTF. The CDR3 nucleotides read TGTGCCAGCAGCCCGTCCCAGCAGAACTATGGCTACACCTTC.

V and J are TRBV7-9 and TRBJ2-2; the D gene is possibly TRBD2 (6 bases). Germline V lookup: CDR1 SEHNR, CDR2 FQNEAQ (reference sequence). Trimming stripped 0 bases from V and 2 bases from J, with 16 bases between. The CDR3 spans 18 residues. The CDR3: CASSLARRSGSNTGELFF. The CDR3 DNA reads as TGTGCCAGCAGCTTAGCACGCCGTAGCGGTTCCAACACCGGGGAGCTGTTTTTT.

This clonotype appeared a few times. CDR3 region: CASSLDDSGANTGELFF. CDR3 in DNA: TGTGCCAGCAGCTTAGATGATAGCGGTGCGAACACCGGGGAGCTGTTTTTT. The V gene is TRBV11-3, the J gene TRBJ2-2, with D tentatively TRBD2 (6 bases). The germline V gene encodes CDR1 SGHNT and CDR2 YENEEA. The CDR3 runs 17 residues. Trimming removed 0 bases from V and 0 bases from J, with 11 bases in between.

This clonotype was picked up a small number of times. The gene calls are TRBV3-1 and TRBJ2-7; D is perhaps TRBD1 (5 bases). V was cut by 5 bases and J by 5 bases, with 13 bases left in between. Germline loops: CDR1 LGHDT, CDR2 YNNKEL (reference sequence). The CDR3 has 13 amino acids. CDR3 bases: TGTGCCAGCAGCGTTGACAGTATGAACGAGCAGTACTTC. Its protein product is CASSVDSMNEQYF.

This clonotype was recorded at least ten times. J is TRBJ1-4 and V is TRBV28; TRBD1 matches at 7 bases. After removal of 8 bases from V and 8 bases from J, the junction contained 14 bases not matched to a gene. The CDR3 is made up of 15 amino acids. Germline loops: CDR1 MDHEN, CDR2 SYDVKM. DNA of the CDR3: TGTGCCAGCGGGACAGCGGAAATGGGGATCGAAAAACTGTTTTTT. This translates into CASGTAEMGIEKLFF.

This clonotype was detected many times. The chain is built from TRBV7-2 and TRBJ2-5; 7 nucleotides agree with TRBD2. Germline loops: CDR1 SGHTA, CDR2 FQGNSA. V trimming: 7 bases; J trimming: 4 bases; junction bases outside the gene matches: 9. The CDR3 sequence is 14 residues long. The CDR3 is CASTLSGIGETQYF. The CDR3 DNA is TGTGCCAGCACCCTGAGCGGGATCGGAGAGACCCAGTACTTC. Together with reference TRBV7-2 and TRBJ2-5, the CDR3 gives the full variable domain: GAGVSQSPSNKVTEKGKDVELRCDPISGHTALYWYRQSLGQGLEFLIYFQGNSAPDKSGLPSDRFSAERTGGSVSTLTIQRTQQEDSAVYLCASTLSGIGETQYFGPGTRLLVL.

The sample holds many counts of this clonotype. This sequence joins TRBV7-9 and TRBJ2-1, with 9 bases matching TRBD1. The trim removed 5 bases at V and 7 bases at J, leaving 3 bases unmatched. Germline-derived CDR1 and CDR2 are SEHNR and FQNEAQ (reference sequence). The CDR3 extends over 13 amino acids. This CDR3 reads CASSKQGANEQFF. CDR3 nucleotides: TGTGCCAGCAGCAAACAGGGGGCAAATGAGCAGTTCTTC.

This clonotype came up many times. The V call is TRBV7-2, the J call TRBJ2-2; D call uncertain. This CDR3 contains 14 residues. Germline CDR1 reads SGHTA; CDR2 reads FQGNSA. Trimming removed 3 bases from V and 3 bases from J, with 8 bases in between. CDR3 loop: CASSFDTYTGELFF. In DNA form, the CDR3 reads TGTGCCAGCAGCTTCGACACTTACACCGGGGAGCTGTTTTTT.

This clonotype was recorded a few times. The chain couples TRBV7-2 to TRBJ1-6, with 7 bases lining up with TRBD1. Germline V CDR1 and CDR2: SGHTA, FQGNSA. The CDR3 extends over 16 amino acids. Losses at the gene ends were 5 bases for V and 8 bases for J; bases not matched to a gene: 12. This CDR3 reads CASSPRQGRPHSPLHF. The CDR3, as DNA: TGTGCCAGCAGCCCCCGACAGGGTCGTCCCCATTCACCCCTCCACTTT.

The chain carries TRBV3-1 and TRBJ1-2; D possibly corresponds to TRBD1 (6 bases). Germline CDR1 is LGHDT and CDR2 is YNNKEL (reference sequence). V shed 0 bases and J shed 4 bases, with 9 bases lying between them. The CDR3 spans 14 residues. Written as DNA, the CDR3 is TGTGCCAGCAGCCAAGATCGGACAGTCTATGGCTACACCTTC. As protein: CASSQDRTVYGYTF. The whole variable domain, remainder taken from reference TRBV3-1 and TRBJ1-2, is DTAVSQTPKYLVTQMGNDKSIKCEQNLGHDTMYWYKQDSKKFLKIMFSYNNKELIINETVPNRFSPKSPDKAHLNLHINSLELGDSAVYFCASSQDRTVYGYTFGSGTRLTVV.

CDR3 bases: TGTGCCAGCAGCCAAGATCTACAGGAGCGGGAGACCCAGTACTTC. Translated: CASSQDLQERETQYF. This rearrangement joins TRBV14 to TRBJ2-5, with D possibly called TRBD1 or TRBD2 (5 bases each). The length of the CDR3 is 15 residues. V was pared by 0 bases and J by 5 bases, with 13 bases between. Germline V gene sequence: CDR1 SGHDN, CDR2 FVKESK.

This clonotype turned up a few times. The V and J genes are TRBV20-1 and TRBJ2-7; D call uncertain. V lost 6 bases, J lost 3 bases, and 9 bases lay in between. CDR1 and CDR2 from the germline V gene are DFQATT and SNEGSKA (reference sequence). This CDR3 region has 11 residues. The CDR3 sequence: CSAPYSYEQYF. CDR3 nucleotide sequence: TGCAGTGCCCCCTACAGCTACGAGCAGTACTTC.

There are a few counts of this clonotype. This sequence joins TRBV4-1 and TRBJ2-7; tentatively, D is TRBD1 or TRBD2 (5 bases each). V lost 5 bases and J lost 2, with 16 bases in between. The CDR3 has 15 residues. Germline V gene sequence: CDR1 MGHRA, CDR2 YSYEKL. The CDR3 loop is CASSWEGTDTYEQYF. CDR3 bases: TGCGCCAGCAGCTGGGAAGGGACGGATACCTACGAGCAGTACTTC.